Listed below are T cell receptor beta chains from one sample, sequenced in a study of blood T cell repertoires in COVID-19. Sequenced by immunoSEQ multiplex PCR; TCRdb stores in-frame clones only, minus some. This table has 410,000 or so clones, 89% appearing once. The sequenced material came from peripheral blood. The source of these receptors is a woman in her forties with COVID-19, enrolled during active disease. Each CDR3 is given with its conserved first and last residue. Each record gives: D gene, V gene, clone size, J gene, CDR3 length, CDR3 protein, CDR3 DNA. D genes are given only for firm matches. Clone sizes are given selectively: once, few, many, or a class where the clone is expanded.

-	TRBV24-1	-	TRBJ1-3	15	CATSDFGGSGNTIYF	TGTGCCACCAGTGATTTTGGGGGCAGCGGAAACACCATATATTTT
TRBD1	TRBV12-3/TRBV12-4	-	TRBJ1-2	13	CASSRDRVYGYTF	TGTGCCAGCAGTCGGGACAGAGTTTATGGCTACACCTTC
-	TRBV7-9	-	TRBJ1-6	14	CASSLWGQNSPLHF	TGTGCCAGCAGCTTATGGGGCCAAAATTCACCCCTCCACTTT
TRBD1	TRBV28	-	TRBJ1-2	17	CASSSTPGQGYNYGYTF	TGTGCCAGCAGTTCGACACCGGGACAGGGTTATAACTATGGCTACACCTTC
-	TRBV6-5	-	TRBJ1-4	15	CASSYYSRGNEKLFF	TGTGCCAGCAGTTACTATTCCAGGGGTAATGAAAAACTGTTTTTT
TRBD1	TRBV3-1/TRBV3-2	-	TRBJ1-5	16	CASSLGTAVSEQPQHF	TGTGCCAGCAGCCTAGGGACAGCCGTAAGTGAGCAGCCCCAGCATTTT
-	TRBV19	-	TRBJ1-5	15	CASSKQINSNQPQHF	TGTGCCAGTAGTAAACAGATAAATAGCAATCAGCCCCAGCATTTT
-	TRBV7-3	once	TRBJ1-1	13	CASSFEMNTEAFF	TGTGCCAGCAGCTTCGAGATGAACACTGAAGCTTTCTTT
-	TRBV7-9	once	TRBJ1-5	14	CASSSPNSNQPQHF	TGTGCCAGCAGCTCCCCAAATAGCAATCAGCCCCAGCATTTT
-	TRBV5-1	-	TRBJ1-4	15	CASSLESRGTEKLFF	TGCGCCAGCAGCTTGGAGAGCAGGGGTACTGAAAAACTGTTTTTT
TRBD1	TRBV9	-	TRBJ1-3	16	CASSSAGTGFGNTIYF	TGTGCCAGCAGCTCCGCCGGGACAGGTTTTGGAAACACCATATATTTT
TRBD1	TRBV5-4	-	TRBJ1-2	16	CASSLATGQGQVSYTF	TGTGCCAGCAGCTTGGCCACGGGACAGGGGCAGGTCAGCTACACCTTC
-	TRBV7-9	-	TRBJ1-2	15	CASSPSGGTNYGYTF	TGTGCCAGCAGCCCGTCGGGGGGGACTAACTATGGCTACACCTTC
TRBD1	TRBV2	-	TRBJ1-5	15	CASRGQGNGNQPQHF	TGTGCCAGCAGGGGACAGGGAAATGGCAATCAGCCCCAGCATTTT
-	TRBV28	-	TRBJ1-2	13	CASKVAGFNGYTF	TGTGCCAGCAAGGTAGCAGGGTTTAATGGCTACACCTTC
-	TRBV10-3	-	TRBJ2-5	14	CAISLDSIQETQYF	TGTGCCATCAGTTTAGACAGCATACAAGAGACCCAGTACTTC
TRBD1	TRBV15	-	TRBJ2-7	14	CATSTRGRSYEQYF	TGTGCCACCAGTACTAGGGGGCGGTCCTACGAGCAGTACTTC
TRBD1	TRBV6-6	-	TRBJ1-5	18	CASSLTGGGRGGNQPQHF	TGTGCCAGCAGTCTGACAGGGGGCGGCAGAGGAGGCAATCAGCCCCAGCATTTT
-	TRBV5-1	-	TRBJ1-1	14	CASSRYRANTEAFF	TGCGCCAGCAGCAGATACAGAGCGAACACTGAAGCTTTCTTT
-	TRBV27	-	TRBJ1-2	15	CASSSLRGGSYGYTF	TGTGCCAGCAGCTCACTGCGAGGGGGAAGCTATGGCTACACCTTC
TRBD1	TRBV15	few	TRBJ1-6	16	CATSPTSGTGDSPLHF	TGTGCCACCAGCCCTACGTCAGGGACAGGGGATTCACCCCTCCACTTT
-	TRBV7-2	-	TRBJ1-1	14	CASSLVTRGTEAFF	TGTGCCAGCAGCTTAGTGACCCGGGGCACTGAAGCTTTCTTT
-	TRBV29-1	-	TRBJ1-4	14	CSVGAGQLNEKLFF	TGCAGCGTTGGAGCGGGTCAGCTTAATGAAAAACTGTTTTTT
-	TRBV27	-	TRBJ1-6	16	CASSLSRAAHNSPLHF	TGTGCCAGCAGTTTATCGAGGGCAGCCCATAATTCACCCCTCCACTTT
-	TRBV6-2/TRBV6-3	-	TRBJ1-6	15	CASSGLDSYNSPLHF	TGTGCCAGCAGTGGACTTGACTCCTATAATTCACCCCTCCACTTT
-	TRBV28	-	TRBJ1-3	16	CASSFNRVPSGNTIYF	TGTGCCAGCAGTTTTAACAGGGTCCCCTCTGGAAACACCATATATTTT
-	TRBV18	-	TRBJ1-4	14	CASSPQGSNEKLFF	TGTGCCAGCTCACCACAGGGGTCTAATGAAAAACTGTTTTTT
-	TRBV19	-	TRBJ2-5	13	CASSTSGEETQYF	TGTGCCAGTAGTACTTCAGGGGAAGAGACCCAGTACTTC
TRBD2	TRBV7-2	-	TRBJ2-1	14	CASSEGLVPNEQFF	TGTGCCAGCAGCGAAGGACTAGTCCCCAATGAGCAGTTCTTC
-	TRBV7-2	-	TRBJ2-7	12	CASSSNRYEQYF	TGTGCCAGCAGCTCAAACAGATACGAGCAGTACTTC
TRBD1	TRBV9	-	TRBJ2-7	17	CASSVDPGSGTVYEQYF	TGTGCCAGCAGCGTAGACCCGGGGTCGGGGACAGTCTACGAGCAGTACTTC
-	TRBV2	-	TRBJ2-7	11	CASAVRGKQYF	TGTGCCAGCGCCGTGAGGGGGAAGCAGTACTTC
TRBD1	TRBV4-1	-	TRBJ2-2	16	CASSHEKHRGTGELFF	TGCGCCAGCAGCCATGAAAAACACAGGGGTACCGGGGAGCTGTTTTTT
TRBD1	TRBV19	-	TRBJ1-2	14	CASSQGQGNYGYTF	TGTGCCAGTAGTCAGGGACAGGGGAACTATGGCTACACCTTC
TRBD2	TRBV15	once	TRBJ2-5	15	CATSRTSGGQETQYF	TGTGCCACCAGCAGAACTAGCGGGGGCCAAGAGACCCAGTACTTC
TRBD1	TRBV7-9	many	TRBJ1-2	12	CASSPGQGGYTF	TGTGCCAGCAGCCCCGGACAGGGCGGCTACACCTTC
TRBD2	TRBV18	-	TRBJ2-1	17	CASSPTSGGRSYNEQFF	TGTGCCAGCTCACCAACTAGCGGGGGCCGTTCCTACAATGAGCAGTTCTTC
-	TRBV30	-	TRBJ1-1	10	CAWKGVEAFF	TGTGCCTGGAAGGGGGTGGAAGCTTTCTTT
-	TRBV4-3	-	TRBJ2-1	14	CASSVLGGFGEQFF	TGCGCCAGCAGCGTACTCGGGGGATTCGGTGAGCAGTTCTTC
TRBD1	TRBV18	-	TRBJ1-1	16	CASSVRGEGAPTEAFF	TGTGCCAGCTCCGTCAGGGGGGAAGGGGCGCCCACTGAAGCTTTCTTT
-	TRBV29-1	-	TRBJ1-5	13	CSVGDSGNQPQHF	TGCAGCGTTGGGGACTCGGGCAATCAGCCCCAGCATTTT
-	TRBV30	once	TRBJ1-1	11	CAWQGNTEAFF	TGTGCCTGGCAGGGGAACACTGAAGCTTTCTTT
-	TRBV4-2	-	TRBJ2-1	11	CASSQAYEQFF	TGTGCCAGCAGCCAAGCCTATGAGCAGTTCTTC